The 25 T cell receptor gamma chains listed next were all sequenced from one sample in a study of γδ T cells in repeated Plasmodium falciparum infection. Flow sorting of PBMC yielded separate Vgamma9/Vdelta2+ and Vdelta2-negative gammadelta T cell populations for bulk repertoire analysis. TCRdb re-processed the multiplex PCR reads using CATT. The sample lists 20,000 to 30,000 gamma-chain clones; less than 3.5% were seen once. Sequencing was performed on gamma-delta T cells from blood. All receptors come from a pool of human donors (malaria-infected and uninfected, not separated).

This clone was counted only a few times. For this DNA, TCRdb reports the protein of a much larger clone, which diverges at residue 12, most likely from a read error; the protein presented here is translated directly from the DNA. The CDR3 here is CALWEANQELGNKIKVF. For the CDR3, the DNA is TGTGCCTTGTGGGAGGCAAATCAAGAGTTGGGCAATAAAATCAAGGTATTT. The V gene is TRGV9, the J gene TRGJP. TCRdb offers no J gene call, so here the DNA was matched to germline to obtain one. The CDR3 is made up of 17 amino acids. Germline V lookup: CDR1 GITISATS, CDR2 ISYDGTV (reference sequence).

This clone was recorded many times. Within the sample, other DNA sequences also encode this same CDR3. V and J are TRGV8 and TRGJ1 or TRGJ2. Trimming took 2 bases from V and 12 from J; bases not matched to a gene: 16. Germline-derived CDR1 and CDR2 are VENAVY and YDSYNSRV. CDR3 length: 14 residues. CDR3 DNA: TGTGCCACCTGGGATAAAAACCTCAGGAGCGGGAAACTCTTT. As protein: CATWDKNLRSGKLF.

As to this clone: For this DNA, TCRdb reports the protein of a much larger clone, which diverges at residue 9, most likely from a read error; the protein presented here is translated directly from the DNA. The chain joins TRGV3 to TRGJ1 or TRGJ2. TCRdb leaves out the J gene; it was filled in here by matching the DNA to germline. The CDR3 extends over 17 amino acids. V lost 0 bases and J lost 2; bases outside the gene matches: 13. Germline CDR1 and CDR2: VTNTFY and YDVSTARD (reference sequence). The CDR3 DNA reads as TGTGCCACCTGGGACAGGCGAAAAGTGGGCTATTATTATAAGAAACTCTTT. This codes for CATWDRRKVGYYYKKLF.

In this sample, this clone turned up many times. A read error is the likely source, as a far larger clone sits one nucleotide away. The V and J genes are TRGV9 and TRGJ1 or TRGJ2. The J gene, missing from TCRdb, was assigned here through DNA to germline matching. The junction had 8 bases not matched to a gene; V was cut back by 0 bases and J by 3 bases. The CDR3 consists of 15 residues. Germline values: CDR1 GITISATS, CDR2 ISYDGTV (reference sequence). The DNA of the CDR3 is TGTGCCTTGTGGGAGGTGCTCACCCCTTATTATAAGAAACTCTTT. It encodes CALWEVLTPYYKKLF.

This clone was counted between two and nine times. This DNA translates differently at residue 9 from the TCRdb protein, which is that of a much larger clone; a read error is likely, and the protein shown is the DNA's own translation. The V gene call reads TRGV9; no J gene was called. CDR3 length: 11 residues. The V gene's germline CDR1 is GITISATS and CDR2 ISYDGTV (reference sequence). The chain's CDR3 is CALWEVGVELF. In nucleotides, the CDR3 is TGTGCCTTGTGGGAGGTGGGGGTAGAACTCTTT.

Ten or more counts support this clone. TCRdb's entry gives the protein of a much larger clone, which mismatches this DNA's translation at residue 3, likely from a read error; the protein reported here is translated from the DNA. The chain uses TRGV2 and TRGJ1 or TRGJ2. Germline V gene data show CDR1 as EGSNGY and CDR2 as YDSYNSKV. The CDR3 extends over 15 amino acids. The CDR3 bases are TGTGCCCCCTGGGACGGGCCGCGCCATTATTATAAGAAACTCTTT. Protein sequence: CAPWDGPRHYYKKLF.

About this clone: The protein in TCRdb stems from a much larger clone and differs at residue 5 from this DNA's translation, likely a read error; here the protein is translated from the DNA. V usage is TRGV9 and J usage is TRGJ1 or TRGJ2. TCRdb records no J gene; here it was assigned by comparing the DNA to germline. The CDR3 extends over 13 amino acids. Germline assignment: CDR1 GITISATS and CDR2 ISYDGTV (reference sequence). V shed 5 bases and J 4 bases; nucleotides not matched to a gene: 8. This CDR3 reads CALWGALYYKKLF. CDR3 sequence (DNA): TGTGCCTTGTGGGGGGCCCTATATTATAAGAAACTCTTT.

In this sample, this clone turned up many times. Here the CDR3 DNA reads TGTGCCACCTGGGACCCTCGTGGAATTTGTTATAAGAAACTCTTT. Its translation is CATWDPRGICYKKLF. The chain couples TRGV5 to TRGJ1 or TRGJ2. The junction had 14 bases not matched to a gene; V was cut back by 3 bases and J by 6 bases. Germline CDR1 and CDR2: VINAFY and YDVSNSKD. This CDR3 contains 15 residues.

In this sample, this clone turned up many times. Since a far larger clone is one base different, this is likely a read error. The sample carries other DNA sequences with the same CDR3. V is TRGV3 and J is TRGJ1 or TRGJ2. The germline V gene has CDR1 VTNTFY and CDR2 YDVSTARD (reference sequence). The CDR3 spans 17 residues. The CDR3 nucleotides read TGTGCCACCTGGGACAGGCGACAGCCCGTGAATTATTATAAGAAGCTCTTT. It specifies CATWDRRQPVNYYKKLF.

As to this clone: Given a far larger clone just one base away, this is likely a sequencing read error. Other DNA sequences in the same sample also yield this CDR3. The CDR3: CALWEATLELGKKIKVF. The CDR3 DNA sequence: TGTGCCTTGTGGGAGGCAACCTTGGAGTTGGGCAAAAAGATCAAGGTATTT. The rearrangement uses TRGV9 and TRGJP. The J gene, left out of TCRdb, was set here by checking the DNA against germline. The CDR3 is 17 residues long. Germline-derived CDR1 and CDR2 are GITISATS and ISYDGTV (reference sequence).

This clone appeared a few times. This likely came from a read error, as a far larger clone is one base away. No J gene was assigned, while the V gene was called as TRGV3. The CDR3 consists of 11 residues. In germline, CDR1 is VTNTFY, CDR2 YDVSTARD (reference sequence). CDR3 bases: TGTGCCACCTGGGACAAGGATAAGAAGCTCTTT. Translating gives CATWDKDKKLF.

About this clone: A much larger clone differs by one base, so this may be a read error. The sample holds other DNA sequences that translate to the same CDR3. The chain links TRGV9 to TRGJ1 or TRGJ2. CDR1 and CDR2 from the germline V gene are GITISATS and ISYDGTV (reference sequence). The CDR3 consists of 18 residues. Here the CDR3 reads CALWEVLQSIGIYYKKLF. The CDR3 coding sequence is TGTGCCTTGTGGGAGGTGCTCCAAAGTATCGGGATTTATTATAAAAAACTCTTT.

In the case of this clone: This DNA's translation and the protein TCRdb lists, from a much larger clone, do not match at residue 4, likely due to a read error; the protein shown is translated from the DNA. The chain uses TRGV2 and TRGJP1. TCRdb lists no J gene, so it was determined here by aligning the DNA to germline. The trim removed 9 bases at V and 0 bases at J, leaving 19 bases unmatched. The CDR3 extends over 18 amino acids. Per the germline V gene, CDR1 is EGSNGY and CDR2 is YDSYNSKV. CDR3 protein: CATTQMALKYTTGWFKIF. In nucleotides, the CDR3 is TGTGCCACCACCCAGATGGCTCTTAAATATACCACTGGTTGGTTCAAGATATTT.

This clone was seen at least ten times. Other DNA sequences in this sample translate to the same CDR3. The rearrangement links TRGV5 to TRGJ1 or TRGJ2. The germline V gene has CDR1 VINAFY and CDR2 YDVSNSKD. This CDR3 is built from 13 residues. The junction had 6 bases not matched to a gene; V was cut back by 0 bases and J by 7 bases. CDR3 nucleotide sequence: TGTGCCACCTGGGACAGGCCCTGCTATAAGAAACTCTTT. It specifies CATWDRPCYKKLF.

This clone showed up many times. A read error likely explains why the TCRdb protein, taken from a much larger clone, differs from this DNA's translation at residue 4; the protein shown is translated from the DNA. The chain recombines TRGV2 with TRGJ1 or TRGJ2. CDR1 is EGSNGY, CDR2 YDSYNSKV, per germline. The CDR3 has 12 amino acids. CDR3: CATRDGQNKKLF. The CDR3 coding sequence is TGTGCCACCCGGGACGGGCAGAATAAGAAACTCTTT.

In its sample, this clone was seen many times. A much larger clone is a single base away; this may be a read error. The chain couples TRGV4 to TRGJ1 or TRGJ2. This CDR3 is built from 12 residues. The V gene's germline CDR1 is EGSTGY and CDR2 YDSYTSSV. This CDR3 is CATWDGVYRKLF. The CDR3 DNA sequence: TGTGCCACCTGGGATGGGGTTTATAGGAAACTCTTT.

This clone was found a few times. TCRdb's entry gives the protein of a much larger clone, which mismatches this DNA's translation at residue 10, likely from a read error; the protein reported here is translated from the DNA. The chain employs TRGV8 and TRGJ1 or TRGJ2. V was clipped by 0 bases and J by 8 bases; unmatched bases: 10. The CDR3 extends over 14 amino acids. CDR1 VENAVY and CDR2 YDSYNSRV come from the germline V gene. CDR3 amino acids: CATWDRRRNDKKLF. For the CDR3, the DNA is TGTGCCACCTGGGATAGGCGACGAAATGATAAGAAACTCTTT.

A remark on this clone: A far larger clone is just one base off, so this is likely a read error. Different DNA sequences within this sample yield the same CDR3. The chain combines TRGV9 with TRGJ1 or TRGJ2. TCRdb supplies no J gene; here it was assigned by aligning the nucleotide sequence to germline. The CDR3 loop spans 13 amino acids. Germline V lookup: CDR1 GITISATS, CDR2 ISYDGTV (reference sequence). The V segment lost 1 base and the J segment 10 bases; nucleotides outside the gene matches: 10. The DNA for the CDR3 is TGTGCCTTGTGGGAGGTTCGAGGTTACAAGAAACTCTTT. Translating it yields CALWEVRGYKKLF.

Turning to this clone: The protein given by TCRdb reflects a much larger clone and differs at residue 5 from this DNA's translation, likely from a read error; the protein shown is the DNA's translation. CDR3 sequence: CAPTGKKLF. CDR3 DNA sequence: TGTGCCCCCACAGGTAAGAAACTCTTT. The chain links TRGV3 to TRGJ1 or TRGJ2. The J gene was not available in TCRdb and was assigned here by matching the DNA to germline segments. The CDR3 is 9 amino acids. The trim removed 12 bases at V and 9 bases at J, leaving 8 bases unmatched. CDR1 is VTNTFY and CDR2 is YDVSTARD in the germline V gene (reference sequence).

On this clone itself: The protein held in TCRdb is that of a much larger clone and does not match this DNA's translation at residue 6, likely because of a read error; the protein shown is translated from the DNA. This chain connects TRGV9 to TRGJP. Germline matching of the DNA provided the J gene here, since TCRdb leaves it blank. V was clipped by 3 bases and J by 7 bases; unmatched bases: 12. Germline V gene data show CDR1 as GITISATS and CDR2 as ISYDGTV (reference sequence). The CDR3 is 18 amino acids. The CDR3 is CALWELRDPELGKKIKVF. CDR3 nucleotide sequence: TGTGCCTTGTGGGAGCTCAGGGACCCGGAGTTGGGCAAAAAAATCAAGGTATTT.

V is TRGV9 and J is TRGJ1 or TRGJ2. The J gene, missing from TCRdb, was assigned here through DNA to germline matching. V was pared by 1 base and J by 10 bases, with 7 bases of the junction left unmatched. Per germline, CDR1 GITISATS and CDR2 ISYDGTV (reference sequence). The CDR3 spans 12 residues. This chain's CDR3 is CALWEVVPKKLF. For the CDR3, the DNA is TGTGCCTTGTGGGAGGTAGTTCCCAAGAAACTCTTT.

The CDR3 region is CATRVHRLYYKKLF. In nucleotides, the CDR3 is TGTGCCACCCGGGTTCATCGCCTGTATTATAAGAAACTCTTT. The chain recombines TRGV4 with TRGJ1 or TRGJ2. The J gene, not given by TCRdb, was assigned here from a germline match of the nucleotide sequence. J lost 4 bases, V lost 9 bases, and 15 bases had no gene match. From germline, CDR1 is EGSTGY and CDR2 YDSYTSSV. The CDR3 runs to 14 residues.

This clone was counted ten times or more. This chain uses TRGV3 with TRGJ1 or TRGJ2. The CDR3 spans 13 residues. V was pared by 3 bases and J by 2 bases, with 4 bases of the junction left unmatched. From germline, CDR1 is VTNTFY and CDR2 YDVSTARD (reference sequence). The CDR3 loop is CATWDSYYYKKLF. The CDR3 region has the DNA TGTGCCACCTGGGACTCGTATTATTATAAGAAACTCTTT.

This clone has a handful of counts. Only one base separates this from a far larger clonotype, so it likely reflects a read error. Other DNA sequences in the same sample also yield this CDR3. The chain employs TRGV9 and TRGJP. This CDR3 has 18 amino acids. Germline V lookup: CDR1 GITISATS, CDR2 ISYDGTV (reference sequence). The CDR3 is CALWEPRDPELGKKIKVF. CDR3 sequence (DNA): TGTGCCTTATGGGAGCCCAGGGACCCGGAGTTGGGCAAAAAAATCAAGGTATTT.

In its sample, this clone was seen a few times. The amino acid sequence in TCRdb belongs to a much larger clone and departs from this DNA's translation at residue 3, likely a sequencing read error; the sequence shown is translated from the DNA. The chain carries TRGV8 and TRGJP2. TCRdb supplies no J gene; here it was assigned by aligning the nucleotide sequence to germline. Germline V gene lookup returns CDR1 VENAVY and CDR2 YDSYNSRV. This CDR3 contains 13 residues. The CDR3 is CASWDRKDWIKTF. The CDR3 region has the DNA TGTGCCTCCTGGGATAGGAAAGATTGGATCAAGACGTTT.